This note documents a single TCR beta chain sequence. Researchers amplified the TCR beta CDR3 regions from RNA transcripts. HTBI primers were the set used in a first-round RT-PCR of the TCR CDR3. TCRdb fed the multiplex PCR reads into MiXCR, producing one record per CDR3 protein. The sample has approximately 600,000 distinct CDR3 sequences; roughly 13% are singletons. The sample belongs to a study of T cells in Graves' hyperthyroidism and ophthalmopathy. The sequencing input was blood. This clonotype was obtained from a woman aged 25 to 39 with Graves' hyperthyroidism that later progressed to Graves' ophthalmopathy.

CDR3 protein: CSAPGLAGGPGELFF. CDR3 sequence (DNA): TGCAGTGCTCCAGGACTAGCGGGAGGCCCCGGGGAGCTGTTTTTT. The V call is TRBV20-1, the J call TRBJ2-2; 14 bases align to TRBD2. Germline CDR1 DFQATT, CDR2 SNEGSKA (reference sequence). This CDR3 contains 15 residues. The trim removed 5 bases at V and 6 bases at J, leaving 5 bases unmatched.